This TCR beta chain stems from a study of beta chain features in type 1 diabetes. Notes on the study in general: Type 1 diabetes patients had moderately but significantly shorter TCRB CDR3s in all four CD4+ subsets. The study found that naive, central memory and Treg TCRB repertoires appeared more similar in patients than in healthy donors.

This clone came up a few times. Antigen unknown. Reverse transcription of all isolated RNA meant that expressed TCRB transcripts were sequenced. Data came from immunoSEQ multiplex PCR; TCRdb stores just in-frame clones and leaves some out. The data contain about 900,000 clones, 15% to 20% of them singletons. Sequencing used naive CD4+ T cells from blood. The TCR sequence derives from a woman aged 18-29 years in good health.

CDR3 DNA sequence: TGTGCCAGCAGACCCCGGGGTAAGAACACTGAAGCTTTCTTT. It translates to CASRPRGKNTEAFF. The genes are TRBV27 and TRBJ1-1, with unresolved D. The CDR3 loop spans 14 amino acids. Trimming shortened V by 6 bases and J by 1 base, and 12 bases separated the two germline ends. The germline gives CDR1 MNHEY, CDR2 SMNVEV (reference sequence).